Each of the 16 T cell receptor beta chains below was sequenced from the same sample in a study of T cells in Graves' hyperthyroidism and ophthalmopathy. RNA transcripts served as the template for amplifying TCR beta CDR3 regions. Initially, a first-round RT-PCR of the TCR CDR3 employed the HTBI primer set. MiXCR was run by TCRdb on the multiplex PCR reads, yielding one entry per CDR3 protein. The sample lists about 150,000 distinct CDR3 sequences; over 20% were seen once. Sequenced sample: blood. The source is a woman between 45 and 60 years old with Graves' hyperthyroidism that later progressed to Graves' ophthalmopathy.

This clonotype was seen more than once but under ten times. The chain links TRBV12-3 or TRBV12-4 to TRBJ2-1; 9 positions agree with TRBD2. J lost 6 bases, V lost 4 bases, and 4 bases had no gene match. The CDR3 consists of 14 residues. CDR3 sequence reads: CASSSASGTNEQFF. For the CDR3, the DNA is TGTGCCAGCAGTTCTGCTAGCGGGACCAATGAGCAGTTCTTC.

This clonotype was seen more than once but under ten times. A much larger clone is a single base away; this may be a read error. The chain is built from TRBV3-1 and TRBJ2-1, with TRBD2 identical over 8 bases. The CDR3 is made up of 17 amino acids. The J segment lost 4 bases and the V segment lost 6 bases, leaving 14 bases of the junction unmatched. CDR1 LGHDT and CDR2 YNNKEL come from the germline V gene (reference sequence). CDR3 DNA: TGTGCCAGCAGACCCCACGGGCCCGGGGGGGGATACAATGAGCAGTTCTTC. The encoded protein is CASRPHGPGGGYNEQFF.

This clonotype was recorded many times. V gene TRBV28 combines with J gene TRBJ2-1; 7 bases agree with TRBD1. Trimming removed 3 bases from V and 6 bases from J; junction bases left unmatched: 5. There are 14 residues in the CDR3. Germline V gene sequence: CDR1 MDHEN, CDR2 SYDVKM. The CDR3 protein is CASSLSAGGNEQFF. The CDR3 nucleotides read TGTGCCAGCAGTTTGTCGGCAGGGGGCAATGAGCAGTTCTTC. Drawing the rest from reference TRBV28 and TRBJ2-1, the complete variable domain is DVKVTQSSRYLVKRTGEKVFLECVQDMDHENMFWYRQDPGLGLRLIYFSYDVKMKEKGDIPEGYSVSREKKERFSLILESASTNQTSMYLCASSLSAGGNEQFFGPGTRLTVL.

Ten or more counts support this clonotype. CDR3 in DNA: TGTGCCAGCAGCTTAGTCGACTCCTACGAGCAGTACTTC. Translated: CASSLVDSYEQYF. V is TRBV11-2 and J is TRBJ2-7; D uncertain. With 1 base removed from V and 0 bases from J, the gap between germline ends came to 4 bases. Germline CDR1 is SGHAT and CDR2 is FQNNGV. The CDR3 spans 13 residues.

V and J are TRBV28 and TRBJ2-3, with 11 bases lining up with TRBD2. The germline V gene has CDR1 MDHEN and CDR2 SYDVKM. The V segment lost 6 bases and the J segment 0 bases; nucleotides outside the gene matches: 2. The CDR3 extends over 15 amino acids. This chain's CDR3 is CASSPSGGSTDTQYF. In DNA form, the CDR3 reads TGTGCCAGCAGCCCTAGCGGGGGGAGCACAGATACGCAGTATTTT.

To note about this clonotype: This may come from a read error, since a much larger clone is one base off. The chain joins TRBV27 to TRBJ2-7; 8 bases map to TRBD2. There are 17 residues in the CDR3. Germline loops: CDR1 MNHEY, CDR2 SMNVEV (reference sequence). Here the CDR3 reads CAGSFLGLTGGPYEQYF. The CDR3 DNA is TGTGCCGGCAGTTTCTTGGGACTAACGGGAGGGCCCTACGAGCAGTACTTC.

Ten or more counts support this clonotype. The CDR3 region has the DNA TGTGCCAGCATCCCCCCGGGGACAGGAGGGGAGACCCAGTACTTC. Translated: CASIPPGTGGETQYF. The chain carries TRBV7-8 and TRBJ2-5; TRBD1 aligns across 8 bases. This CDR3 has 15 amino acids. V lost 7 bases and J lost 5; bases outside the gene matches: 12. Germline V lookup: CDR1 SGHVS, CDR2 FQNEAQ.

This clonotype occurred many times. The J gene is TRBJ1-4, the V gene TRBV27; 9 bases match TRBD1. The germline CDR1 and CDR2 sequences are MNHEY and SMNVEV (reference sequence). The length of the CDR3 is 17 residues. Trimming took 8 bases from V and 0 from J; bases not matched to a gene: 10. CDR3 sequence: CASGPGTGLATNEKLFF. The CDR3, as DNA: TGTGCCAGCGGACCCGGGACAGGGCTTGCAACTAATGAAAAACTGTTTTTT.

This clonotype was observed at least ten times. J is TRBJ1-4 and V is TRBV29-1, with TRBD1 identical over 9 bases. Germline values: CDR1 SQVTM, CDR2 ANQGSEA. The V segment lost 7 bases and the J segment 8 bases; nucleotides outside the gene matches: 8. CDR3 length: 13 amino acids. CDR3 sequence reads: CSAKTGGGEKLFF. The CDR3 DNA reads TGCAGCGCTAAGACAGGGGGAGGAGAAAAACTGTTTTTT.

This clonotype has a count of ten or more. The chain carries TRBV28 and TRBJ1-2; D may be TRBD1 (6 bases). The CDR3 sequence is 15 residues long. Germline V lookup: CDR1 MDHEN, CDR2 SYDVKM. Trimming pared 3 bases from V and 0 bases from J, leaving 11 bases between. The CDR3: CASSFSDRTNYGYTF. The CDR3 DNA reads as TGTGCCAGCAGTTTCTCGGACAGAACTAACTATGGCTACACCTTC.

Ten or more counts support this clonotype. This chain connects TRBV5-1 to TRBJ1-1; D is undetermined. This CDR3 is built from 14 residues. V was trimmed by 0 bases and J by 1 base, leaving 7 bases between them. The germline V gene has CDR1 SGHRS and CDR2 YFSETQ. The CDR3 reads CASSLEGANTEAFF. The CDR3 DNA follows: TGCGCCAGCAGCTTGGAGGGAGCGAACACTGAAGCTTTCTTT.

The table lists this clonotype with a count of one. The CDR3, as DNA: TGTGCCAGCAGCCCAGGGACTAGGGACTACAATGAGCAGTTCTTC. This sequence encodes CASSPGTRDYNEQFF. The chain uses TRBV11-3 and TRBJ2-1; 8 nucleotides line up with TRBD2. The CDR3 extends over 15 amino acids. Germline assignment: CDR1 SGHNT and CDR2 YENEEA. The trim removed 5 bases at V and 3 bases at J, leaving 6 bases unmatched.

Many counts were recorded for this clonotype. This chain uses TRBV27 with TRBJ2-1; either TRBD1 or TRBD2 may supply D (5 bases each). Germline V gene data show CDR1 as MNHEY and CDR2 as SMNVEV (reference sequence). The CDR3 sequence is 16 residues long. The V and J ends lost 1 base and 6 bases respectively, with 16 bases between them. In DNA, the CDR3 is TGTGCCAGCAGTTTATGGGGACCCGAAAGAACCAATGAGCAGTTCTTC. Its protein is CASSLWGPERTNEQFF.

In this sample, this clonotype turned up many times. The CDR3 is CASSPNSGGSEKLFF. Here the CDR3 DNA reads TGTGCCAGCTCCCCTAATTCTGGTGGGAGTGAAAAACTGTTTTTT. J is TRBJ1-4 and V is TRBV18; D call uncertain. Germline CDR1 KGHSH, CDR2 LQKENI. The CDR3 has 15 amino acids. V was pared by 6 bases and J by 7 bases, with 18 bases between. Full variable domain (outside the CDR3, taken from reference TRBV18 and TRBJ1-4): NAGVMQNPRHLVRRRGQEARLRCSPMKGHSHVYWYRQLPEEGLKFMVYLQKENIIDESGMPKERFSAEFPKEGPSILRIQQVVRGDSAAYFCASSPNSGGSEKLFFGSGTQLSVL.

The CDR3 region has the DNA TGTGCCAGCAGAAAACTAGCGGGAGTAACAAATGAGCAGTTCTTC. Protein sequence: CASRKLAGVTNEQFF. The V call is TRBV12-3 or TRBV12-4, the J call TRBJ2-1, with 11 bases that match TRBD2. The CDR3 totals 15 residues. V lost 6 bases and J lost 7; bases outside the gene matches: 8.

This clonotype was seen ten or more times. The chain joins TRBV7-6 to TRBJ2-2; 8 nucleotides align to TRBD2. The ends lost 4 bases at V and 4 bases at J; junction bases unmatched: 5. Germline V lookup: CDR1 SGHVS, CDR2 FNYEAQ. The CDR3 contains 15 residues. CDR3 residues: CASSSGTSVTGELFF. CDR3 coding DNA: TGTGCCAGCAGCTCGGGGACTAGTGTCACCGGGGAGCTGTTTTTT.